The sample holds a few counts of the clone carrying this T cell receptor (beta chain). Antigen unknown. This record comes from a study of blood T cells in healthy people across ages. Regarding the study as a whole: Nothing was known about donor CMV status, and this possibly confounded expanded clonotype changes. Diversity figures derived from one million T cells were judged to underestimate the true value.

RNA extraction gave at least 5 micrograms of total RNA per sample. The authors ran a second PCR of roughly 6 to 12 cycles using a sample-barcoded 5' primer and a J-beta primer mix. MiXCR, run by TCRdb on the 5' RACE reads, gives a single entry per CDR3 protein. The profile covers 450,000 to 700,000 distinct CDR3 sequences, with approximately 25% appearing a single time and about 18% taken by the ten largest. J was trimmed by 4 bases and V by 0 bases; bases with no gene match: 9. The CDR3 runs 17 residues. Germline loops: CDR1 SNHLY, CDR2 FYNNEI. The sequencing sample was made of blood. This chain connects TRBV2 to TRBJ1-5; 7 bases map to TRBD1. This sequence was found in a woman aged 70-85 years in good health. The CDR3 sequence: CASSEASWDSLNQPQHF. The CDR3 DNA reads as TGTGCCAGCAGTGAAGCTTCATGGGACAGCTTAAATCAGCCCCAGCATTTT.